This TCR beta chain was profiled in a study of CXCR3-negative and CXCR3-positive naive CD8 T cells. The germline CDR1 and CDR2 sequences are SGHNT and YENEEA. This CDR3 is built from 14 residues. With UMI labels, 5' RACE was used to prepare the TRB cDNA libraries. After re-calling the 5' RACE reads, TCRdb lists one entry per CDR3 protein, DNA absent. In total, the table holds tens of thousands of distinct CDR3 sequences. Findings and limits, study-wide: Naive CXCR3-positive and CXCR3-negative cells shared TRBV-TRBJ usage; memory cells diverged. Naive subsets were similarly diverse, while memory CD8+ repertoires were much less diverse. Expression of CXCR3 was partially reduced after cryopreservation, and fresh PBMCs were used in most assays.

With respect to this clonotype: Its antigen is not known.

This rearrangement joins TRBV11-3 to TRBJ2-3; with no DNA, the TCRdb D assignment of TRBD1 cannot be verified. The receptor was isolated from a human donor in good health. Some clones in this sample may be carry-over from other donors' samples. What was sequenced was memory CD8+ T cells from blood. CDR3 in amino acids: CASSFYGDADTQYF.